The source of this T cell receptor (beta chain) is a study of blood T cell repertoires in COVID-19. Method: immunoSEQ multiplex PCR; TCRdb's copy keeps in-frame clones and lacks some. The sample lists approximately 210,000 clones, around 90% occurring once. V was clipped by 4 bases and J by 5 bases, with 12 bases between them. Germline loops: CDR1 SGDLS, CDR2 YYNGEE. The CDR3 length is 14 residues. The clonotype comes from a woman in her forties or fifties with acute COVID-19. Sequencing input: PBMCs or T cells enriched from blood (not recorded which). The J gene is TRBJ2-2, the V gene TRBV9; TRBD1 is a possible D gene (7 bases). The CDR3 coding sequence is TGTGCCAGCAGCACCCAGGGGGGAACCGGGGAGCTGTTTTTT. Its translation: CASSTQGGTGELFF.